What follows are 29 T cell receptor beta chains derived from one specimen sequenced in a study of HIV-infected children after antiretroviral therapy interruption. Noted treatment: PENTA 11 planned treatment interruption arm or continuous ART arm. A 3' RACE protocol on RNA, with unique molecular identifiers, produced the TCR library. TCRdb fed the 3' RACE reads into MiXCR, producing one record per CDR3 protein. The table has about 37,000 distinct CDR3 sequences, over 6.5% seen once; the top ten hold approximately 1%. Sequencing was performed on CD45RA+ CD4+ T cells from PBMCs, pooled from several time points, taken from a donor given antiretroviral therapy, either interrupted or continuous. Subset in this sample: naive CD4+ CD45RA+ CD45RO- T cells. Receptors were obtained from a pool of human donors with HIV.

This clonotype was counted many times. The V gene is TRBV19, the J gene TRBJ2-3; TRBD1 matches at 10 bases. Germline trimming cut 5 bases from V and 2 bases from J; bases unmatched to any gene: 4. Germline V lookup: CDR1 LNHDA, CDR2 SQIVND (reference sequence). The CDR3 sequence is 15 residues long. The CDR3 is CASSPGQGDTDTQYF. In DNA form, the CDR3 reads TGTGCCAGTAGTCCTGGACAGGGGGACACAGATACGCAGTATTTT.

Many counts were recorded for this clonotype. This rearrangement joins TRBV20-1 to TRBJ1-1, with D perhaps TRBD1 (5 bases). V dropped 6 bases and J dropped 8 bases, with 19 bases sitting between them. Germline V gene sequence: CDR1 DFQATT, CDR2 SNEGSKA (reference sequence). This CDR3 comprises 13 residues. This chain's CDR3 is CSAIEDSGGEAFF. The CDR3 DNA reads TGCAGTGCCATTGAGGACTCGGGGGGGGAAGCTTTCTTT.

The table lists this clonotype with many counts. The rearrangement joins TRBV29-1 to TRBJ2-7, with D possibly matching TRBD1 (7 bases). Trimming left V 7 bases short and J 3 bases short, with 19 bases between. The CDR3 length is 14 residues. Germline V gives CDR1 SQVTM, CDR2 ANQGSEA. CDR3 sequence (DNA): TGCAGCGCCAGCCTCAGGGGGGACCTCTACGAGCAGTACTTC. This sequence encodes CSASLRGDLYEQYF.

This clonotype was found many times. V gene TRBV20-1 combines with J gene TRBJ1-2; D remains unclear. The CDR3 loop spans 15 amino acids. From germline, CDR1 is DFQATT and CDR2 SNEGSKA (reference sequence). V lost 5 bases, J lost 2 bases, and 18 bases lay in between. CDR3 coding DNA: TGCAGTGCTGTTACCTTTGGGAGCACCAACTATGGCTACACCTTC. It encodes CSAVTFGSTNYGYTF.

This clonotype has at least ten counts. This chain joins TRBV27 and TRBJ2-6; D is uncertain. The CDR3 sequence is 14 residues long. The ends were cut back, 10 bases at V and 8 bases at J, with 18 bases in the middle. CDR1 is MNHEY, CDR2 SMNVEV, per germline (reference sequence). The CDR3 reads CATPLDPRTNVLTF. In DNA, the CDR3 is TGTGCCACCCCGCTCGATCCGAGGACCAACGTCCTGACTTTC.

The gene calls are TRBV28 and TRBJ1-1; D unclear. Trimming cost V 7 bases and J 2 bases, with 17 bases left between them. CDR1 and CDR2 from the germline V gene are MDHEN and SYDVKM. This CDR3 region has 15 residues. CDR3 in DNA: TGTGCCAGCACCATTGGCCCCAGTCCTAACACTGAAGCTTTCTTT. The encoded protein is CASTIGPSPNTEAFF.

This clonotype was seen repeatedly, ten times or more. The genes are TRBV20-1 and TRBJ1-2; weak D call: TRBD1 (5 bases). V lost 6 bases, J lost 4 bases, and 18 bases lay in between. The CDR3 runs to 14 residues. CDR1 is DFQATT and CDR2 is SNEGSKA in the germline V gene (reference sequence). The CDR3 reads CSAETGTSLYGYTF. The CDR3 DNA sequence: TGCAGTGCGGAGACCGGGACCTCACTCTATGGCTACACCTTC.

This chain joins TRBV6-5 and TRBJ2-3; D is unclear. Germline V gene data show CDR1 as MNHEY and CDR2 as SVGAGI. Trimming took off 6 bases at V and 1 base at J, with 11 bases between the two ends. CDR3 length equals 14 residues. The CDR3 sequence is CASSLTPGTDTQYF. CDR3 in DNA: TGTGCCAGCAGCCTCACTCCCGGCACAGATACGCAGTATTTT.

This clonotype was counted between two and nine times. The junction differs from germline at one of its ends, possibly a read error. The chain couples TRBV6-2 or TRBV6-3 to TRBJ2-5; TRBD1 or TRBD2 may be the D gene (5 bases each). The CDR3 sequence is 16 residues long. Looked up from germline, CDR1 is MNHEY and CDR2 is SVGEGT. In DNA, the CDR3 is TGTGCCAGCAGCTACTTCACCGGGACGACACAAGAGACCCAGTACTTC. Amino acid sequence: CASSYFTGTTQETQYF.

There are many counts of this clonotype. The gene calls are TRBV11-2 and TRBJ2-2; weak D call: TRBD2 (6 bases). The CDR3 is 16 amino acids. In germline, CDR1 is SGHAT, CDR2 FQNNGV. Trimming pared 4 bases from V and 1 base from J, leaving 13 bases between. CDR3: CASSSRTKLNTGELFF. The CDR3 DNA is TGTGCCAGCAGCTCCAGGACTAAACTGAACACCGGGGAGCTGTTTTTT.

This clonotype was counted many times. CDR3 in amino acids: CSARSRLALPEQYF. The CDR3 DNA sequence: TGCAGTGCTAGGTCGAGACTAGCTCTACCCGAGCAGTACTTC. The rearrangement links TRBV20-1 to TRBJ2-7; 7 bases are shared with TRBD2. The length of the CDR3 is 14 residues. Germline values: CDR1 DFQATT, CDR2 SNEGSKA (reference sequence). V lost 3 bases, J lost 6 bases, and 11 bases stayed unmatched.

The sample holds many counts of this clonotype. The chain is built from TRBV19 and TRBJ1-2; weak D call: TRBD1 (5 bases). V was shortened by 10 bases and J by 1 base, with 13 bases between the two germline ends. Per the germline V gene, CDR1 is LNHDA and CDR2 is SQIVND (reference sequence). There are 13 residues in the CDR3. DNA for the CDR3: TGTGCCACTCGACGGACACTTAACTATGGCTACACCTTC. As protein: CATRRTLNYGYTF.

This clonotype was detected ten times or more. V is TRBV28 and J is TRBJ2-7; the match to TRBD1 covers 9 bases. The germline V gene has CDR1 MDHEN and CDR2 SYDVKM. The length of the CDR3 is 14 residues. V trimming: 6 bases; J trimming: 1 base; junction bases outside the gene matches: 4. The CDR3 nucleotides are TGTGCCAGCAGGACAGGGGGTCAATCCTACGAGCAGTACTTC. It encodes CASRTGGQSYEQYF.

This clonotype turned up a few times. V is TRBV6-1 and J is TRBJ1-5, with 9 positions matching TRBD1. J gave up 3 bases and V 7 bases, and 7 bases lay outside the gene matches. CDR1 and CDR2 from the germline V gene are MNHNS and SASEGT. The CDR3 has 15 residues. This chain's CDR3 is CASNSGTGLNQPQHF. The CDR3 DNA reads TGTGCCAGCAACTCAGGGACAGGGCTCAATCAGCCCCAGCATTTT.

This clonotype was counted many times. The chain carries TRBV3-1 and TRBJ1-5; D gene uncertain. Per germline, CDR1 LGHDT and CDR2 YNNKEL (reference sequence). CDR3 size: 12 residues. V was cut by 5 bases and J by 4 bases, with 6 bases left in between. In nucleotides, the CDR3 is TGTGCCAGCAGCGGGTGGAATCAGCCCCAGCATTTT. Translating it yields CASSGWNQPQHF.

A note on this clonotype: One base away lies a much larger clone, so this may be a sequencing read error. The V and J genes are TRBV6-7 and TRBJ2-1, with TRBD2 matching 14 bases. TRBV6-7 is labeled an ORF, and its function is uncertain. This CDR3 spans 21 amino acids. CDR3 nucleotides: TGTGCCAGCAGTTACGATGGGACTAGCGGGGGCCCAACTAACTTCTACAATGTGCAGTTCTTC. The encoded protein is CASSYDGTSGGPTNFYNVQFF.

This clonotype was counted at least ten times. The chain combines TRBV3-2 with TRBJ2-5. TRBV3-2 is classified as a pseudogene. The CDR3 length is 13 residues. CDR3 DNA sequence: TGTGCCAGCAGCCCATTCGACCAAGAGACCCAGTACTTC. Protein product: CASSPFDQETQYF.

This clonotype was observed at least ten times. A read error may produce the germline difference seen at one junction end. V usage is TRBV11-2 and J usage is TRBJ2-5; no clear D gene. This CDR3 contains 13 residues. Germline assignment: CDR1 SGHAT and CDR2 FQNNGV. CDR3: CASSFDRQGTQYF. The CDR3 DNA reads TGTGCCAGCAGCTTCGATCGGCAAGGGACCCAGTACTTC. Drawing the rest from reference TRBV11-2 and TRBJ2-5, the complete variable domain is EAGVAQSPRYKIIEKRQSVAFWCNPISGHATLYWYQQILGQGPKLLIQFQNNGVVDDSQLPKDRFSAERLKGVDSTLKIQPAKLEDSAVYLCASSFDRQGTQYFGPGTRLLVL.

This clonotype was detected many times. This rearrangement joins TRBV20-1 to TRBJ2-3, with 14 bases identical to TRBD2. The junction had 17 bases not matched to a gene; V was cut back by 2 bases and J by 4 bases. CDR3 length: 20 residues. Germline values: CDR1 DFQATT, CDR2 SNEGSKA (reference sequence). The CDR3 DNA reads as TGCAGTGCTAGACCGCCGACTAGCGGGGGGGTAATGATAGGCGCAGATACGCAGTATTTT. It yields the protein CSARPPTSGGVMIGADTQYF.

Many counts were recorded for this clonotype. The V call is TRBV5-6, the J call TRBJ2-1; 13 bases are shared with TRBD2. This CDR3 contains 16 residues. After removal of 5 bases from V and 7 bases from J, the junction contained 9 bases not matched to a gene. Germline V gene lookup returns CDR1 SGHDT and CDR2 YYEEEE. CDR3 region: CASSNGLAGVNNEQFF. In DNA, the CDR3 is TGTGCCAGCAGTAACGGACTAGCGGGAGTTAATAATGAGCAGTTCTTC.

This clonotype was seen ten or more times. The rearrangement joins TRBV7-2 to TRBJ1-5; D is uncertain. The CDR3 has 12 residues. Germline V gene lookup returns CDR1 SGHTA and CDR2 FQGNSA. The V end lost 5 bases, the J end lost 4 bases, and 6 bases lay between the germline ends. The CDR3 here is CASSPGNQPQHF. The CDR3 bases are TGTGCCAGCAGCCCGGGAAATCAGCCCCAGCATTTT.

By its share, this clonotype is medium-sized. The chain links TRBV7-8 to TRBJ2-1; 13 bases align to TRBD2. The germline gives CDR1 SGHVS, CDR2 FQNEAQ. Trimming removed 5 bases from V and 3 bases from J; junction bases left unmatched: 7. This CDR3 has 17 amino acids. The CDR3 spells CASSPTRTSGGYNEQFF. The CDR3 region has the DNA TGTGCCAGCAGCCCAACACGGACTAGCGGGGGCTACAATGAGCAGTTCTTC.

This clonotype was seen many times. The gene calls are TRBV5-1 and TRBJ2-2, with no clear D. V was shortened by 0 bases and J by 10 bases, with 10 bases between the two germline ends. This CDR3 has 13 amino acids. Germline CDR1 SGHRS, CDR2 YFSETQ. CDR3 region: CASSLVVAEELFF. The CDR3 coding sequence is TGCGCCAGCAGCTTGGTGGTAGCCGAGGAGCTGTTTTTT.

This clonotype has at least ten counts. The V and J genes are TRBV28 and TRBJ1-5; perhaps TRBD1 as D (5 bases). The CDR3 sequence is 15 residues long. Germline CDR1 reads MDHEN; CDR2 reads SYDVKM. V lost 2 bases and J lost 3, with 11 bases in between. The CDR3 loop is CASSLPDGHNQPQHF. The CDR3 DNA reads TGTGCCAGCAGTTTACCGGACGGACACAATCAGCCCCAGCATTTT.

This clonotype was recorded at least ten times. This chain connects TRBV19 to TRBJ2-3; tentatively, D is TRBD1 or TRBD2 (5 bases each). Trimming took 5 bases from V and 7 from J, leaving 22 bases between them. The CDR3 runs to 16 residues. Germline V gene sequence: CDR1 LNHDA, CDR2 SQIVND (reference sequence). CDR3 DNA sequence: TGTGCCAGTAGTGTCACCGGGACCCCGGCGGCCCATACGCAGTATTTT. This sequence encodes CASSVTGTPAAHTQYF.

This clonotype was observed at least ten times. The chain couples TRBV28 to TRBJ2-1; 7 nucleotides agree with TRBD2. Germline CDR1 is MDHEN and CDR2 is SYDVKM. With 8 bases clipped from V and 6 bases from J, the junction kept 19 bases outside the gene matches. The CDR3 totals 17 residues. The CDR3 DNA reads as TGTGCCAGCCGGTTTGCCGAGGGCGGGAGACCCCGCAATGAGCAGTTCTTC. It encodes CASRFAEGGRPRNEQFF.

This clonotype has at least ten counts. CDR3 amino acids: CASSLNRAYTDTQYF. CDR3 nucleotide sequence: TGTGCCAGCAGTTTAAACCGAGCGTACACAGATACGCAGTATTTT. The V call is TRBV12-3 or TRBV12-4, the J call TRBJ2-3; D is ambiguous. This CDR3 is built from 15 residues. The ends were cut back, 2 bases at V and 2 bases at J, with 11 bases in the middle.

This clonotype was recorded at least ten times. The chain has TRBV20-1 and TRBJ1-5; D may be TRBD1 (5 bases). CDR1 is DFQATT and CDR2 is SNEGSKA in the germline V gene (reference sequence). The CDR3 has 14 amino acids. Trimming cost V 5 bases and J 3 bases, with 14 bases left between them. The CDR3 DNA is TGCAGTGCTCCCCTGGGGCAGTACAATCAGCCCCAGCATTTT. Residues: CSAPLGQYNQPQHF.

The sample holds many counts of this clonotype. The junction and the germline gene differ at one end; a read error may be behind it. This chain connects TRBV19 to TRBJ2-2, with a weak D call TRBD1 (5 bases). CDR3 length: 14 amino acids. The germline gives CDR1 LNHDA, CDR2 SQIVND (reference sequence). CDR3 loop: CASTSGHNTGQLYF. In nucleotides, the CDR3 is TGTGCCAGCACCTCCGGACATAACACCGGGCAGCTCTACTTT.